A selection of T cell receptor beta chains follows, all from one sample in a study of cytomegalovirus exposure and HLA in healthy donors. Clones were read by immunoSEQ multiplex PCR, and TCRdb kept only the in-frame ones, dropping some. The sample shows approximately 150,000 clones, approximately 80% of them seen only once. Sequencing used PBMCs. These receptor sequences come from a woman aged 55-70 years in good health and CMV-seropositive. Both conserved end residues are part of each CDR3. A D gene is named only where the DNA matches it firmly. Not all rows give a size; the values are once, few, many and, for expanded clones, a class.

TGTGCCAGCAGCCCTAGCGGGGGAAACACCGGGGAGCTGTTTTTT,CASSPSGGNTGELFF,15,TRBV7-8,NA,TRBJ2-2,TRBD2
TGTGCCAGCAGCTTATCGGGACAGAGCGGCAATGAGCAGTTCTTC,CASSLSGQSGNEQFF,15,TRBV7-6,NA,TRBJ2-1,TRBD1
TGTGCCAGCAGTTTATCGGGGGCTAGCACGGCTGAGCAGTTCTTC,CASSLSGASTAEQFF,15,TRBV27,NA,TRBJ2-1,NA
TGTGCCAGCAGAACCGTTCTGGGGACAGGGGCCTACGAGCAGTACTTC,CASRTVLGTGAYEQYF,16,TRBV28,NA,TRBJ2-7,TRBD1
TGTGCCAGTAGTACGGGGACAGCTAGGCGTACGCAGTATTTT,CASSTGTARRTQYF,14,TRBV19,NA,TRBJ2-3,TRBD1
TGTGCCAGCAGTTCAGGACAGGGGTATTCTGAAGCTTTCTTT,CASSSGQGYSEAFF,14,TRBV11-2,NA,TRBJ1-1,TRBD1
TGTGCCAGCACCGGGGGGCGCGGGAGGGGTCCGTTCTTC,CASTGGRGRGPFF,13,TRBV7-9,NA,TRBJ2-1,TRBD2
TGTGCCAGCAGCTCATACGAGCAGTACTTC,CASSSYEQYF,10,TRBV7-2,NA,TRBJ2-7,NA
TGTGCCAGCAGCGTCGGGACTAGCGGGTGGGAGACCCAGTACTTC,CASSVGTSGWETQYF,15,TRBV7-8,NA,TRBJ2-5,TRBD2
TGTGCCAGCAGCGTAGTTCCAGGGGGCACCGGGGAGCTGTTTTTT,CASSVVPGGTGELFF,15,TRBV9,NA,TRBJ2-2,TRBD1
TGTGCCAGCAGACCTAAGGGACAGGCCTTAAGCTCCTACAATGAGCAGTTCTTC,CASRPKGQALSSYNEQFF,18,TRBV27,NA,TRBJ2-1,TRBD1
TGCGCCAGCAGCGCATACGCGGATCAGCCCCAGCATTTT,CASSAYADQPQHF,13,TRBV4-1,NA,TRBJ1-5,NA
TGTGCCAGCAGTGGTGACAGGGGGCTTGGCTACACCTTC,CASSGDRGLGYTF,13,TRBV6-1,NA,TRBJ1-2,TRBD1
TGTGCCAGCAGCTTGCGGGAGCTGACCTACGAGCAGTACTTC,CASSLRELTYEQYF,14,TRBV7-2,NA,TRBJ2-7,TRBD2
TGTGCCAGCAGTCAGTCCGGGACAGGGGGCTTTCAGCCCCAGCATTTT,CASSQSGTGGFQPQHF,16,TRBV7-9,NA,TRBJ1-5,TRBD1
TGTGCCAGCAGCGGGACAGCCAACACTGAAGCTTTCTTT,CASSGTANTEAFF,13,TRBV7-2,NA,TRBJ1-1,TRBD1
TGTGCCAGTATCCCGGGACTAGCGGGTCCGAGCTCCTACAATGAGCAGTTCTTC,CASIPGLAGPSSYNEQFF,18,TRBV28,NA,TRBJ2-1,TRBD2
TGCGCCAGCAGCCAACCAGCGAACACCGGGGAGCTGTTTTTT,CASSQPANTGELFF,14,TRBV4-1,once,TRBJ2-2,NA
TGTGCCAGCAGACCGGAGGGGAGCACAGATACGCAGTATTTT,CASRPEGSTDTQYF,14,TRBV9,NA,TRBJ2-3,NA
TGTGCCAGCAACAGCGGGAACTCCTACGAGCAGTACTTC,CASNSGNSYEQYF,13,TRBV6-6,NA,TRBJ2-7,TRBD2
TGCGCCAGCAGCTTGGGTGGGACAGGGGCCTACGAGCAGTACTTC,CASSLGGTGAYEQYF,15,TRBV5-1,NA,TRBJ2-7,TRBD1
TGTGCCAGCAGCTTACCCAGATACTACGAGCAGTACTTC,CASSLPRYYEQYF,13,TRBV7-9,NA,TRBJ2-7,NA